These 4 T cell receptor beta chains came from one sample sequenced in a study of metastatic and nonmetastatic thyroid tumors. Among the patients, none had received any treatment before thyroid surgery. Via MiXCR, TCRdb re-called the PCR reads. The profile shows under 30,000 clones, 16% of them singletons. Sequencing was done on a sample of blood. The receptors originated from a male donor with papillary thyroid cancer or a benign thyroid nodule (not recorded which). Some clones in this sample may be carry-over from other donors' samples.

This clone was recorded many times. The CDR3 sequence is CASSSVRTGGRDEQFF. DNA for the CDR3: TGTGCCAGCAGCTCCGTGCGTACGGGAGGTAGAGATGAGCAGTTCTTC. The J gene is TRBJ2-1, the V gene TRBV7-9; TRBD2 matches 7 bases. Losses at the gene ends were 4 bases for V and 8 bases for J; bases not matched to a gene: 14. CDR3 length: 16 residues. From germline, CDR1 is SEHNR and CDR2 FQNEAQ (reference sequence).

This clone was picked up many times. The chain joins TRBV20-1 to TRBJ2-7, with D perhaps matching TRBD1 or TRBD2 (6 bases each). Germline V gene data show CDR1 as DFQATT and CDR2 as SNEGSKA (reference sequence). Trimming took 5 bases from V and 7 from J, leaving 18 bases between them. This CDR3 comprises 13 residues. The CDR3 DNA reads TGCAGTGCTCTAATCTTTGGGGGGCGGGAGCAGTACTTC. Its translation: CSALIFGGREQYF.

This clone appeared many times. The J gene is TRBJ2-2, the V gene TRBV19; D assignment may be TRBD1 or TRBD2 (6 bases each). V was clipped by 5 bases and J by 7 bases, with 20 bases between them. The CDR3 is made up of 16 amino acids. Germline V CDR1 and CDR2: LNHDA, SQIVND (reference sequence). The CDR3 region is CASSPRLGGKGGELFF. For the CDR3, the DNA is TGTGCCAGTAGTCCCCGATTGGGGGGCAAGGGCGGGGAGCTGTTTTTT.

This clone has a single count. This rearrangement joins TRBV11-2 to TRBJ1-3, with a weak D call TRBD1 (6 bases). V was shortened by 0 bases and J by 4 bases, with 10 bases between the two germline ends. There are 15 residues in the CDR3. Germline V gene sequence: CDR1 SGHAT, CDR2 FQNNGV. The CDR3 nucleotides are TGTGCCAGCAGCTTAGATCCAGGGACAGGAAACACCATATATTTT. Translating it yields CASSLDPGTGNTIYF.